The clone carrying this T cell receptor (beta chain) was detected a few times. The time point was: patch test 3, about 24 weeks after DPC sensitization. Documented treatment: therapeutic diphenylcyclopropenone sensitization with weekly scalp DPC. From the RACE reads, TCRdb called clonotypes with MiXCR, one entry per CDR3 protein. Of roughly 100,000 distinct CDR3 sequences listed, less than 35% were seen once; the top ten hold about 2.7%. This entry comes from a study of human T cells and chemical hapten exposure. J gave up 2 bases and V 6 bases, and 9 bases lay outside the gene matches. Germline V CDR1 and CDR2: MNHEY, SVGAGI. The CDR3 totals 16 residues.

This sequence originates from a man between 35 and 55 years old with alopecia areata. Some clones in this sample may be carry-over from other donors' samples. This chain connects TRBV6-5 to TRBJ2-1; 8 positions agree with TRBD2. The specimen was whole blood, collected in connection with sensitization to the hapten diphenylcyclopropenone (DPC). CDR3 loop: CASSSSGGVAYNEQFF. CDR3 DNA: TGTGCCAGCAGCTCCAGCGGGGGAGTGGCCTACAATGAGCAGTTCTTC.